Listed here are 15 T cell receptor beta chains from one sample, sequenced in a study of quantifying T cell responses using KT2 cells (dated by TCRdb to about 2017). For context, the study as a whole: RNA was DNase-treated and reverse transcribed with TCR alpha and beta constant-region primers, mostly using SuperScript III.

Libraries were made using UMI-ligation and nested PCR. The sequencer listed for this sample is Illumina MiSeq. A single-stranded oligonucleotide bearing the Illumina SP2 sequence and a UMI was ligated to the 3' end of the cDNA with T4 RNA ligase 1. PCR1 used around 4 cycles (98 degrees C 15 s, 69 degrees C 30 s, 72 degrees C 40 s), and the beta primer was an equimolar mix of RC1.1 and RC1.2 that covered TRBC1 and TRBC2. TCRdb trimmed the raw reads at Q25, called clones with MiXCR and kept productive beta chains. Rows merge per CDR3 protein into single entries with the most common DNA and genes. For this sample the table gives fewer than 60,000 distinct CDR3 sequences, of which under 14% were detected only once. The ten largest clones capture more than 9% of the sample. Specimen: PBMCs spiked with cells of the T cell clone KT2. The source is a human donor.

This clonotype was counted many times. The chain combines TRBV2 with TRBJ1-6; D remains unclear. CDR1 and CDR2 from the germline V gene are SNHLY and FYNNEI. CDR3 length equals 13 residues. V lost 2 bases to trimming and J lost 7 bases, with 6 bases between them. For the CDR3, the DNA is TGTGCCAGCAGTGAACTAGCGAATTCACCCCTCCACTTT. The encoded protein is CASSELANSPLHF. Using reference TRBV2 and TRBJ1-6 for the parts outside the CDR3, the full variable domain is EPEVTQTPSHQVTQMGQEVILRCVPISNHLYFYWYRQILGQKVEFLVSFYNNEISEKSEIFDDQFSVERPDGSNFTLKIRSTKLEDSAMYFCASSELANSPLHFGNGTRLTVT.

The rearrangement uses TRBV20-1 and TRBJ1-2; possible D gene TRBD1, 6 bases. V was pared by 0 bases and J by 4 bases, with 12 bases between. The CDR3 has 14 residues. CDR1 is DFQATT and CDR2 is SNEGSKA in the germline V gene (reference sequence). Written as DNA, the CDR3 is TGCAGTGCTAGAGAAGGGGGATCACCCTATGGCTACACCTTC. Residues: CSAREGGSPYGYTF.

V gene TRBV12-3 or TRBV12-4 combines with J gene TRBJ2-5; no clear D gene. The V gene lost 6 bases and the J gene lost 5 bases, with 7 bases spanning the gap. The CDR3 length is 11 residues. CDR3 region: CASSVGETQYF. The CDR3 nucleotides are TGTGCCAGCAGCGTGGGTGAGACCCAGTACTTC.

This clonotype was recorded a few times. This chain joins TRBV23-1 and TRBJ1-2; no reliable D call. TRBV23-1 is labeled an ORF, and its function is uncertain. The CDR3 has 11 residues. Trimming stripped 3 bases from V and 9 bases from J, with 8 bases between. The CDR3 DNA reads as TGCGCCAGCAGTCAGCCCGCCTGCTACACCTTC. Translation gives CASSQPACYTF.

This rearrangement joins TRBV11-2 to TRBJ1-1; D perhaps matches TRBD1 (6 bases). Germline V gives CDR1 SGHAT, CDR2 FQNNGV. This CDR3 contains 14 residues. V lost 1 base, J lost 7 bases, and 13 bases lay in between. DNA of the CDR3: TGTGCCAGCAGCTTAGTGTGGGGGGGCGGTGAAGCTTTCTTT. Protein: CASSLVWGGGEAFF. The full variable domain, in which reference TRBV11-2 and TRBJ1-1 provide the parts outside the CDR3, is EAGVAQSPRYKIIEKRQSVAFWCNPISGHATLYWYQQILGQGPKLLIQFQNNGVVDDSQLPKDRFSAERLKGVDSTLKIQPAKLEDSAVYLCASSLVWGGGEAFFGQGTRLTVV.

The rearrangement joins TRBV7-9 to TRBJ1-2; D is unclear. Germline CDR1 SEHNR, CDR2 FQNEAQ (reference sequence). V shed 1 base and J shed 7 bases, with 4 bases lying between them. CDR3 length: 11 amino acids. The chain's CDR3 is CASSLGGGYTF. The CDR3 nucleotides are TGTGCCAGCAGCTTAGGGGGTGGCTACACCTTC.

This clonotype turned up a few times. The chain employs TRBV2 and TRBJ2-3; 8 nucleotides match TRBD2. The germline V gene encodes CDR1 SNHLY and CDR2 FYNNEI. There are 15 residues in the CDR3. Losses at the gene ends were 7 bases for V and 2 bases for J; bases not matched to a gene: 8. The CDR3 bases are TGTGCCAGCATTCGGGGGGGCTTTTCCACAGATACGCAGTATTTT. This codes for CASIRGGFSTDTQYF. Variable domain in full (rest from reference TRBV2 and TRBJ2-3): EPEVTQTPSHQVTQMGQEVILRCVPISNHLYFYWYRQILGQKVEFLVSFYNNEISEKSEIFDDQFSVERPDGSNFTLKIRSTKLEDSAMYFCASIRGGFSTDTQYFGPGTRLTVL.

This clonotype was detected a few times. The CDR3 reads CSARDAPSGSKTDTQYF. CDR3 coding DNA: TGCAGTGCTAGAGATGCGCCTAGCGGGAGTAAAACAGATACGCAGTATTTT. V is TRBV20-1 and J is TRBJ2-3; 10 bases map to TRBD2. This CDR3 has 17 amino acids. Per germline, CDR1 DFQATT and CDR2 SNEGSKA (reference sequence). J lost 3 bases, V lost 0 bases, and 9 bases had no gene match.

The CDR3 nucleotides are TGTGCCAGCAGTTTCCAGGACGGCAATTCACCCCTCCACTTT. This encodes CASSFQDGNSPLHF. The rearrangement uses TRBV12-3 or TRBV12-4 and TRBJ1-6; no reliable D call. The CDR3 is made up of 14 amino acids. V was cut by 3 bases and J by 7 bases, with 10 bases left in between.

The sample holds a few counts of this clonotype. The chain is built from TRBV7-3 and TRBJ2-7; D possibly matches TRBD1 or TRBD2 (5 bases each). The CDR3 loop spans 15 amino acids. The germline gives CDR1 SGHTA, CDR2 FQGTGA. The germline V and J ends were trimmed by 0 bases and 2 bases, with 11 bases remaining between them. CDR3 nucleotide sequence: TGTGCCAGCAGCTTAACGGTTCGGGGCCCCTACGAGCAGTACTTC. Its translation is CASSLTVRGPYEQYF. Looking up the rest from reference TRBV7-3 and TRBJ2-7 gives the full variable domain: GAGVSQTPSNKVTEKGKYVELRCDPISGHTALYWYRQSLGQGPEFLIYFQGTGAADDSGLPNDRFFAVRPEGSVSTLKIQRTERGDSAVYLCASSLTVRGPYEQYFGPGTRLTVT.

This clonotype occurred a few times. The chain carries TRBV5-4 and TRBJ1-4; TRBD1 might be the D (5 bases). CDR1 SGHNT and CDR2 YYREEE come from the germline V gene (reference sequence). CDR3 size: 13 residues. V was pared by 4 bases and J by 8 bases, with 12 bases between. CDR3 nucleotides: TGTGCCAGCAGCCCGGGGACCACGGAAAAACTGTTTTTT. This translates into CASSPGTTEKLFF.

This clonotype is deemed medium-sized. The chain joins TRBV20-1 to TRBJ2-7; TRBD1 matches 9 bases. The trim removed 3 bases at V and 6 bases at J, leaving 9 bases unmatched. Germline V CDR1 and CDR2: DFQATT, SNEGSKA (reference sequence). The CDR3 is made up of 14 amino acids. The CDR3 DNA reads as TGCAGTGCTAGTTCCGGGACAGGGTCTAGCGAGCAGTACTTC. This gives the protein CSASSGTGSSEQYF.

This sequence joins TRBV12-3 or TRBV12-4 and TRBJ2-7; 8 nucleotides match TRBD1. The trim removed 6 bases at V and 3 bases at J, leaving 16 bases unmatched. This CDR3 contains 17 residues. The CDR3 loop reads CASSPFRRTGIFYEQYF. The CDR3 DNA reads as TGTGCCAGCAGCCCTTTTAGAAGGACAGGGATTTTCTACGAGCAGTACTTC.

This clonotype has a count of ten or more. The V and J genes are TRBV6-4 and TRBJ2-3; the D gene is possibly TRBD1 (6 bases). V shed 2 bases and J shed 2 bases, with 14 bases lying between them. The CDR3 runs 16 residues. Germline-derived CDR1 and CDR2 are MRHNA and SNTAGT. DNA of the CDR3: TGTGCCAGCAGTGACACCTCAGGGGTAGCCACAGATACGCAGTATTTT. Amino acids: CASSDTSGVATDTQYF.

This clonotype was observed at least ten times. For the CDR3, the DNA is TGCGCCAGCAGCACTTCACAGGGGGGCACCTACAATGAGCAGTTCTTC. Translation gives CASSTSQGGTYNEQFF. The rearrangement links TRBV5-1 to TRBJ2-1; 8 positions agree with TRBD1. CDR1 SGHRS and CDR2 YFSETQ come from the germline V gene. V shed 4 bases and J 2 bases; nucleotides not matched to a gene: 8. The CDR3 is 16 amino acids.